Listed below are T cell receptor beta chains from one sample, sequenced in a study of blood T cells in healthy people across ages. TCRdb re-derived calls from the 5' RACE reads in MiXCR, one entry per CDR3 protein. Of some 710,000 distinct CDR3 sequences in the sample, about 20% were seen once. Input material: blood. The receptor source for this set is a man aged 65-85 years in good health. Each CDR3 is given with its conserved first and last residue. A D gene is named only where the DNA matches it firmly. Clone size appears in some rows only: once, few, many, or a class for an expanded clone.

abundance: .; d_gene: TRBD1; v_gene: TRBV5-1; CDR3aa: CASSTIKPGQEANEQFF
abundance: .; d_gene: TRBD2; v_gene: TRBV9; CDR3aa: CASSVGIAGVRTDTQYF
abundance: .; d_gene: .; v_gene: TRBV6-1; CDR3aa: CASSEAWRQRQPQHF
abundance: few; d_gene: .; v_gene: TRBV3-1; CDR3aa: CASSTRDNEQFF
abundance: .; d_gene: .; v_gene: TRBV28; CDR3aa: CASGPQMGSGANVLTF
abundance: .; d_gene: .; v_gene: TRBV20-1; CDR3aa: CSASTAVPDEQFF
abundance: .; d_gene: .; v_gene: TRBV5-1; CDR3aa: CASSISAKETQYF
abundance: few; d_gene: TRBD2; v_gene: TRBV12-3/TRBV12-4; CDR3aa: CASSLNSGGATTLEQYF
abundance: .; d_gene: .; v_gene: TRBV28; CDR3aa: CASSLSDRLNYGYTF
abundance: many; d_gene: .; v_gene: TRBV3-1; CDR3aa: CASSQDGKAAGELFF
abundance: few; d_gene: TRBD2; v_gene: TRBV27; CDR3aa: CASCPLAGGGETQYF
abundance: .; d_gene: TRBD1; v_gene: TRBV3-1; CDR3aa: CASSQGLTGGAGYTF
abundance: .; d_gene: .; v_gene: TRBV9; CDR3aa: CASSVLTDYTDTQYF
abundance: .; d_gene: .; v_gene: TRBV29-1; CDR3aa: CSGGSGNEQFF
abundance: few; d_gene: .; v_gene: TRBV10-3; CDR3aa: CATGTPTTDTQYF
abundance: few; d_gene: .; v_gene: TRBV7-9; CDR3aa: CASSWTAATNEKLFF
abundance: .; d_gene: .; v_gene: TRBV18; CDR3aa: CASSPSTGLSGYTF
abundance: .; d_gene: TRBD2; v_gene: TRBV6-5; CDR3aa: CASSKGLVSTDTQYF
abundance: many; d_gene: .; v_gene: TRBV20-1; CDR3aa: CSAGEYGYTF
abundance: .; d_gene: .; v_gene: TRBV20-1; CDR3aa: CSAPLQELWADTQYF
abundance: once; d_gene: .; v_gene: TRBV27; CDR3aa: CASSFKRDSYEQYF
abundance: few; d_gene: .; v_gene: TRBV19; CDR3aa: CASSIGPGAGELFF
abundance: .; d_gene: .; v_gene: TRBV12-3/TRBV12-4; CDR3aa: CATEGGQLYGYTF
abundance: .; d_gene: .; v_gene: TRBV30; CDR3aa: CAWSVSIIAKNIQYF
abundance: many; d_gene: .; v_gene: TRBV5-1; CDR3aa: CASSLMETQYF
abundance: .; d_gene: TRBD2; v_gene: TRBV9; CDR3aa: CASSLWTSRAGELFF
abundance: few; d_gene: .; v_gene: TRBV7-3; CDR3aa: CASSAGQNQPQHF
abundance: .; d_gene: .; v_gene: TRBV20-1; CDR3aa: CSARPAGLETQYF
abundance: .; d_gene: .; v_gene: TRBV7-2; CDR3aa: CASSPRGAYNEQFF